This passage covers 17 T cell receptor beta chains from one sample sequenced in a study of siplizumab effects on memory and regulatory T cells. Data came from immunoSEQ multiplex PCR; TCRdb stores just in-frame clones and leaves some out. Of 55,000 to 70,000 clones in the sample, more than 85% were seen once. Sequenced sample: CD8+ T cells sorted from blood. The receptors stem from a human donor in good health.

The chain recombines TRBV11-3 with TRBJ2-7; 10 bases agree with TRBD1. Germline V CDR1 and CDR2: SGHNT, YENEEA. V was clipped by 3 bases and J by 5 bases; unmatched bases: 4. The CDR3 has 14 amino acids. Written as DNA, the CDR3 is TGTGCCAGCAGCTTGCCGGGACAGGGGAACGAGCAGTACTTC. Its protein product is CASSLPGQGNEQYF.

The rearrangement joins TRBV4-1 to TRBJ2-7; 8 nucleotides line up with TRBD1. After removal of 7 bases from V and 3 bases from J, the junction contained 11 bases not matched to a gene. CDR3 length: 15 amino acids. CDR1 is MGHRA, CDR2 YSYEKL, per germline. CDR3 in amino acids: CASTPGGTGYYEQYF. CDR3 DNA: TGCGCCAGCACCCCAGGCGGGACAGGCTACTACGAGCAGTACTTC.

The chain recombines TRBV4-3 with TRBJ1-1, with D perhaps TRBD1 (5 bases). The length of the CDR3 is 15 residues. Germline V gene data show CDR1 as LGHNA and CDR2 as YSLEER. V was trimmed by 0 bases and J by 0 bases, leaving 8 bases between them. CDR3 DNA: TGCGCCAGCAGCCAAGAGCGGGGGATGAACACTGAAGCTTTCTTT. Protein: CASSQERGMNTEAFF.

The chain has TRBV10-3 and TRBJ2-1; 14 bases are shared with TRBD2. J lost 7 bases, V lost 10 bases, and 3 bases had no gene match. Germline loops: CDR1 ENHRY, CDR2 SYGVKD. This CDR3 is built from 13 residues. The chain's CDR3 is CATGTSGSNEQFF. In DNA, the CDR3 is TGTGCCACAGGGACTAGCGGGAGTAATGAGCAGTTCTTC.

This clone was seen once. The DNA of the CDR3 is TGTGCCAGCAGCCAAGGGGACGGTATGAACACTGAAGCTTTCTTT. Protein: CASSQGDGMNTEAFF. The chain has TRBV4-2 and TRBJ1-1; D is perhaps TRBD1 (5 bases). The V gene lost 1 base and the J gene lost 0 bases, with 9 bases spanning the gap. CDR3 size: 15 residues. Looked up from germline, CDR1 is LGHNA and CDR2 is YNFKEQ.

The CDR3 protein is CASSLRSDNSPLHF. CDR3 nucleotide sequence: TGTGCCAGCAGCCTAAGGAGCGATAATTCACCCCTCCACTTT. The chain is built from TRBV7-9 and TRBJ1-6; D gene uncertain. Germline assignment: CDR1 SEHNR and CDR2 FQNEAQ (reference sequence). V gave up 5 bases and J gave up 5 bases, with 10 bases separating them. The CDR3 totals 14 residues.

The chain combines TRBV29-1 with TRBJ2-7, with D perhaps TRBD1 or TRBD2 (6 bases each). The CDR3 consists of 14 residues. V lost 4 bases, J lost 1 base, and 14 bases lay in between. Germline values: CDR1 SQVTM, CDR2 ANQGSEA. CDR3 protein: CSVALGGQSYEQYF. For the CDR3, the DNA is TGCAGCGTTGCATTAGGGGGGCAGTCCTACGAGCAGTACTTC.

V gene TRBV19 combines with J gene TRBJ1-1; perhaps TRBD1 as D (5 bases). The V end was cut by 4 bases, the J end by 5 bases, with 17 bases between. Germline V lookup: CDR1 LNHDA, CDR2 SQIVND (reference sequence). The CDR3 is 15 amino acids. The CDR3 nucleotides read TGTGCCAGTAGTAACCGGGACCGGATGGGGACTGAAGCTTTCTTT. It translates to CASSNRDRMGTEAFF.

The CDR3 loop is CSVPTGTDSLNYGYTF. The CDR3 DNA sequence: TGCAGCGTTCCTACCGGGACGGACTCTCTGAACTATGGCTACACCTTC. V and J are TRBV29-1 and TRBJ1-2; the D gene is possibly TRBD1 (5 bases). CDR1 SQVTM and CDR2 ANQGSEA come from the germline V gene. The length of the CDR3 is 16 residues. The ends were cut back, 5 bases at V and 2 bases at J, with 21 bases in the middle.

This clone has just one count. The V call is TRBV6-5, the J call TRBJ2-7, with 7 positions matching TRBD1. The germline gives CDR1 MNHEY, CDR2 SVGAGI. The ends lost 8 bases at V and 4 bases at J; junction bases unmatched: 11. The CDR3 contains 14 residues. This CDR3 is CASDPTGSGYEQYF. The CDR3 bases are TGTGCCAGCGACCCGACAGGGAGTGGATACGAGCAGTACTTC.

The chain recombines TRBV28 with TRBJ2-5; D gene unclear. CDR3 length: 12 amino acids. The V and J ends lost 5 bases and 7 bases respectively, with 11 bases between them. The germline gives CDR1 MDHEN, CDR2 SYDVKM. CDR3 sequence reads: CASSRIEGTQYF. The CDR3 DNA reads as TGTGCCAGCAGTCGGATTGAAGGGACCCAGTACTTC. The full variable domain, in which reference TRBV28 and TRBJ2-5 provide the parts outside the CDR3, is DVKVTQSSRYLVKRTGEKVFLECVQDMDHENMFWYRQDPGLGLRLIYFSYDVKMKEKGDIPEGYSVSREKKERFSLILESASTNQTSMYLCASSRIEGTQYFGPGTRLLVL.

J is TRBJ2-2 and V is TRBV2, with D tentatively TRBD2 (6 bases). Germline V gives CDR1 SNHLY, CDR2 FYNNEI. The CDR3 is made up of 17 amino acids. With 0 bases removed from V and 3 bases from J, the gap between germline ends came to 14 bases. The CDR3 DNA reads TGTGCCAGCAGTGAAGCAGTGACTAGTCTTTACACCGGGGAGCTGTTTTTT. Protein product: CASSEAVTSLYTGELFF. Full variable domain (missing parts from reference TRBV2 and TRBJ2-2): EPEVTQTPSHQVTQMGQEVILRCVPISNHLYFYWYRQILGQKVEFLVSFYNNEISEKSEIFDDQFSVERPDGSNFTLKIRSTKLEDSAMYFCASSEAVTSLYTGELFFGEGSRLTVL.

The chain combines TRBV6-1 with TRBJ2-5; D uncertain. Germline V gives CDR1 MNHNS, CDR2 SASEGT. This CDR3 region has 12 residues. The germline V and J ends were trimmed by 3 bases and 4 bases, with 6 bases remaining between them. Here the CDR3 DNA reads TGTGCCAGCAGTGACATCGTAGAGACCCAGTACTTC. Amino acids: CASSDIVETQYF.

The chain couples TRBV28 to TRBJ2-2, with 7 nucleotides matching TRBD2. In germline, CDR1 is MDHEN, CDR2 SYDVKM. V trimming: 6 bases; J trimming: 2 bases; junction bases outside the gene matches: 18. CDR3 length: 19 amino acids. CDR3: CASSSPYSLAEVNTGELFF. Here the CDR3 DNA reads TGTGCCAGCAGCTCCCCTTATTCCCTAGCGGAGGTAAACACCGGGGAGCTGTTTTTT.

The rearrangement links TRBV28 to TRBJ1-2; no clear D gene. V shed 5 bases and J shed 8 bases, with 15 bases lying between them. The CDR3 consists of 13 residues. Germline assignment: CDR1 MDHEN and CDR2 SYDVKM. The CDR3 protein is CASSNPTPGGYTF. The CDR3 DNA reads as TGTGCCAGCAGTAACCCTACCCCCGGGGGCTACACCTTC.

This clone was seen once. The chain is built from TRBV11-2 and TRBJ2-3; tentative D call: TRBD2 (6 bases). The V gene lost 4 bases and the J gene lost 4 bases, with 15 bases spanning the gap. CDR1 and CDR2 (germline): SGHAT, FQNNGV. CDR3 length equals 15 residues. In nucleotides, the CDR3 is TGTGCCAGCAGCTGCCGGGAGACCGTCGCAGATACGCAGTATTTT. Amino acids: CASSCRETVADTQYF.

The chain recombines TRBV19 with TRBJ2-1, with 9 bases lining up with TRBD2. This CDR3 is 14 amino acids long. Germline V CDR1 and CDR2: LNHDA, SQIVND (reference sequence). J gave up 8 bases and V 3 bases, and 5 bases lay outside the gene matches. CDR3 nucleotide sequence: TGTGCCAGTAGTATTGCCCGGACTAGCGATGAGCAGTTCTTC. The encoded protein is CASSIARTSDEQFF.